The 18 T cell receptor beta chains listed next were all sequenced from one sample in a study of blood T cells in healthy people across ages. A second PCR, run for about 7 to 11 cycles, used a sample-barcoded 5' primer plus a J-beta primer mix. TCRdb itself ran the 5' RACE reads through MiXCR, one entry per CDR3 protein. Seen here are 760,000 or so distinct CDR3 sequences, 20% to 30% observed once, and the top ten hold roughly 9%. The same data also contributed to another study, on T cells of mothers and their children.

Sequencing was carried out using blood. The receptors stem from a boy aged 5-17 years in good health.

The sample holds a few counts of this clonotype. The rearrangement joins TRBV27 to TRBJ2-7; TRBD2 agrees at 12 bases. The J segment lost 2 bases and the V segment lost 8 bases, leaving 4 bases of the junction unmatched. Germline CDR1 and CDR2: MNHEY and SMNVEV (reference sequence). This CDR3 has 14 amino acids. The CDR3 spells CASRGLAGTYEQYF. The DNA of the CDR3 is TGTGCCAGCCGAGGACTAGCGGGGACCTACGAGCAGTACTTC.

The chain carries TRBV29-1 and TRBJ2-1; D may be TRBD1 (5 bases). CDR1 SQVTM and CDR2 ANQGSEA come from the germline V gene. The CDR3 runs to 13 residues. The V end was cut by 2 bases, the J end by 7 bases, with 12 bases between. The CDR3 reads CSVELNRPNEQFF. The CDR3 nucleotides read TGCAGCGTTGAATTGAACAGGCCAAATGAGCAGTTCTTC.

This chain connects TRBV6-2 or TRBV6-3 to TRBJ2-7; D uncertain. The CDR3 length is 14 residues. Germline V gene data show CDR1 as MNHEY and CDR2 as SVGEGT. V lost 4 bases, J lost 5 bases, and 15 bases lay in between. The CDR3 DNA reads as TGTGCCAGCAGTTTACTACGCACGCAAAACGAGCAGTACTTC. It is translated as CASSLLRTQNEQYF.

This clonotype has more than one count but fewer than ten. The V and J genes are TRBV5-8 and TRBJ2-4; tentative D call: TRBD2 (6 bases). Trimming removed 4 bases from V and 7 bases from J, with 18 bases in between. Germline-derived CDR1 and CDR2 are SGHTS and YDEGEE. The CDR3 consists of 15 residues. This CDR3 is CASSRGSGSYNIQYF. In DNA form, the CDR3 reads TGTGCCAGCAGCCGGGGGTCCGGGTCTTACAACATTCAGTACTTC.

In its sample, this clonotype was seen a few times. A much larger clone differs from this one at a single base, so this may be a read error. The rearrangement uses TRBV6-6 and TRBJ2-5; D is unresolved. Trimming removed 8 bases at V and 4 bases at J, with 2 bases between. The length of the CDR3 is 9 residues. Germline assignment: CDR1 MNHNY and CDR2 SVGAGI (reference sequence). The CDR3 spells CASVETQYF. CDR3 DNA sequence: TGTGCCAGCGTAGAGACCCAGTACTTC.

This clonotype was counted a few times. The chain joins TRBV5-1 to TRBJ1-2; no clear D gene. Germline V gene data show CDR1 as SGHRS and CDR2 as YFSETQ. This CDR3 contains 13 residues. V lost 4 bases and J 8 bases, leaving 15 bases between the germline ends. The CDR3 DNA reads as TGCGCCAGCAGCCTCCGAACAGCTTCAGGCTACACCTTC. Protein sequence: CASSLRTASGYTF.

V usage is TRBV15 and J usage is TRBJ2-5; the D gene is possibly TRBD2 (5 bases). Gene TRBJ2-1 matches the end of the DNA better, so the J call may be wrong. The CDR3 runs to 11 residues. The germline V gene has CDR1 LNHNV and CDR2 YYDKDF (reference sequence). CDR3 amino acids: CATLGVAEQFF. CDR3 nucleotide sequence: TGTGCCACCCTAGGTGTAGCGGAGCAGTTCTTC.

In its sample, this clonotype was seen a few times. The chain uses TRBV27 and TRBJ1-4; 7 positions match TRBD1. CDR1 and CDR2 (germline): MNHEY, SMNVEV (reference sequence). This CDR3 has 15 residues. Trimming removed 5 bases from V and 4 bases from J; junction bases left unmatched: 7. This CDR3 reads CASSPGQAYNEKLFF. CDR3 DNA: TGTGCCAGCAGTCCCGGACAGGCTTATAATGAAAAACTGTTTTTT. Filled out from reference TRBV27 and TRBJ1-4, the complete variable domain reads EAQVTQNPRYLITVTGKKLTVTCSQNMNHEYMSWYRQDPGLGLRQIYYSMNVEVTDKGDVPEGYKVSRKEKRNFPLILESPSPNQTSLYFCASSPGQAYNEKLFFGSGTQLSVL.

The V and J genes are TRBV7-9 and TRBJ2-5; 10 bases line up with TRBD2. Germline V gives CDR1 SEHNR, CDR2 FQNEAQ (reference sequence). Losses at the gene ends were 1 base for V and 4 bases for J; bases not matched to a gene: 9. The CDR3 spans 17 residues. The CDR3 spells CASSLVASGRAGETQYF. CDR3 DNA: TGTGCCAGCAGCTTAGTGGCAAGCGGGAGGGCCGGAGAGACCCAGTACTTC.

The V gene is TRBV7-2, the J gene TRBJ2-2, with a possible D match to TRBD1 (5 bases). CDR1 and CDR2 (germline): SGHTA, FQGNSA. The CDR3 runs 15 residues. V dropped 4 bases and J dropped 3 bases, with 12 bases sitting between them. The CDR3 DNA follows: TGTGCCAGCAGCTCTGGAACAGGTGACACCGGGGAGCTGTTTTTT. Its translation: CASSSGTGDTGELFF.

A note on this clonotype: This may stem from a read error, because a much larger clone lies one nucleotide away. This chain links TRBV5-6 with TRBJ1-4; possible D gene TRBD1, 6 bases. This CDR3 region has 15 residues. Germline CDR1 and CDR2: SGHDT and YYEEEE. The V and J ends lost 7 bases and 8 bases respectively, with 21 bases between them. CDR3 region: CASGHFWDTEEKLFF. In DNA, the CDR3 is TGTGCCAGCGGCCATTTTTGGGACACCGAGGAAAAACTGTTTTTT.

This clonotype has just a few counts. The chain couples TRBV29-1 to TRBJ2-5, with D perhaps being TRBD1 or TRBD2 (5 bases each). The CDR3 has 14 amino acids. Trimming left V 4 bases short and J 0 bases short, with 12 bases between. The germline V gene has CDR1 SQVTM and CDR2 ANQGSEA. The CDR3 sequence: CSVARGVDQETQYF. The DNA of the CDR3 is TGCAGCGTTGCGAGAGGGGTCGACCAAGAGACCCAGTACTTC.

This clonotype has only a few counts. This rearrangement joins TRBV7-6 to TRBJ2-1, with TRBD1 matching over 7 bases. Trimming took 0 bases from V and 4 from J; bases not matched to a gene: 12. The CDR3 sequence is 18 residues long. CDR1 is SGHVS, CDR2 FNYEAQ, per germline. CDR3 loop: CASSLATPGTEGYNEQFF. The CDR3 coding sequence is TGTGCCAGCAGCTTAGCTACCCCAGGGACAGAAGGGTACAATGAGCAGTTCTTC.

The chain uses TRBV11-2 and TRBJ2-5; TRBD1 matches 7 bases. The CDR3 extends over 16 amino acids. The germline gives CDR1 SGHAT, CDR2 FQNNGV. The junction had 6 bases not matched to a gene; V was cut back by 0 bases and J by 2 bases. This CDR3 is CASSLDLGTVQETQYF. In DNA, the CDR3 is TGTGCCAGCAGCTTAGATCTGGGGACAGTACAAGAGACCCAGTACTTC.

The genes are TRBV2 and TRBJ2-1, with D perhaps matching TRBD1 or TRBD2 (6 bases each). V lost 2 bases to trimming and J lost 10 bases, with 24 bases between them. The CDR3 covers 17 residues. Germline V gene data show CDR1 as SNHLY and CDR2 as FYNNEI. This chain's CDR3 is CASSERLGGIPGAEQFF. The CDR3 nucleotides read TGTGCCAGCAGTGAACGGTTGGGGGGAATTCCGGGGGCAGAGCAGTTCTTC.

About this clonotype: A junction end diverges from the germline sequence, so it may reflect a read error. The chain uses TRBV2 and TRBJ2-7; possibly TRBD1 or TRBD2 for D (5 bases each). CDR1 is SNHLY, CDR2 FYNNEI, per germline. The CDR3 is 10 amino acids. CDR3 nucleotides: TGCGCCAGCAGTCTGGGGGTTTCCTACTTC. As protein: CASSLGVSYF.

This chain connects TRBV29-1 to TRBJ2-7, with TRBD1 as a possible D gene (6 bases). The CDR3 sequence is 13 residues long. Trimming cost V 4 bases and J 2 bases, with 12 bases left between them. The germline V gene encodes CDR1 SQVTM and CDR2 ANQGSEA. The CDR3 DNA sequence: TGCAGCGTTGGGCCAGGGGCTCCCTACGAGCAGTACTTC. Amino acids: CSVGPGAPYEQYF.

The CDR3 sequence: CASSSWDRTEAFF. The CDR3 DNA follows: TGTGCCAGTAGTTCCTGGGACCGCACTGAAGCTTTCTTT. The chain combines TRBV19 with TRBJ1-1, with D maybe TRBD1 (5 bases). V lost 5 bases to trimming and J lost 4 bases, with 11 bases between them. Germline V gives CDR1 LNHDA, CDR2 SQIVND (reference sequence). This CDR3 comprises 13 residues.